This entry lists 29 T cell receptor beta chains sequenced from one sample in a study of blood T cells in healthy people across ages. Primed by a sample-barcoded 5' primer and a J-beta primer mix, a second PCR proceeded for 7 to 11 cycles. TCRdb analysed the 5' RACE reads with MiXCR anew, one entry per CDR3 protein. The table lists approximately 350,000 distinct CDR3 sequences, about 49% of them singletons. The sample comprised blood. The origin of the receptors is a man in his sixties in good health.

This clonotype was detected only a few times. Here the CDR3 DNA reads TGTGCCAGCAGTGATTGGATTCCAATAGGACGTTCCTTTCAGTACTTC. This sequence encodes CASSDWIPIGRSFQYF. This chain uses TRBV2 with TRBJ2-5; D unclear. CDR1 SNHLY and CDR2 FYNNEI come from the germline V gene. Trimming cost V 3 bases and J 11 bases, with 25 bases left between them. The CDR3 is 16 residues long.

This clonotype was seen a few times. The rearrangement links TRBV6-2 or TRBV6-3 to TRBJ2-1; 10 bases line up with TRBD2. Looked up from germline, CDR1 is MNHEY and CDR2 is SVGEGT. The CDR3 has 16 residues. Trimming removed 7 bases from V and 5 bases from J; junction bases left unmatched: 11. In DNA form, the CDR3 reads TGTGCCAGCACCATCGACCAGGGACTAGCGAACAATGAGCAGTTCTTC. Amino acids: CASTIDQGLANNEQFF.

This clonotype occurred many times. The V gene is TRBV5-1, the J gene TRBJ2-5, with D possibly being TRBD2 (5 bases). Germline V lookup: CDR1 SGHRS, CDR2 YFSETQ. V was trimmed by 4 bases and J by 5 bases, leaving 12 bases between them. This CDR3 has 13 amino acids. CDR3 region: CASSPGNRETQYF. For the CDR3, the DNA is TGCGCCAGCAGCCCGGGGAATAGGGAGACCCAGTACTTC.

This sequence joins TRBV13 and TRBJ1-2; D unresolved. The CDR3 contains 14 residues. With 0 bases removed from V and 4 bases from J, the gap between germline ends came to 9 bases. In germline, CDR1 is PRHDT, CDR2 FYEKMQ (reference sequence). As DNA, the CDR3 is TGTGCCAGCAGCTTAGGCGACGGCACCTATGGCTACACCTTC. Translating gives CASSLGDGTYGYTF. Supplemented by reference TRBV13 and TRBJ1-2, the full variable domain reads AAGVIQSPRHLIKEKRETATLKCYPIPRHDTVYWYQQGPGQDPQFLISFYEKMQSDKGSIPDRFSAQQFSDYHSELNMSSLELGDSALYFCASSLGDGTYGYTFGSGTRLTVV.

The CDR3 sequence is CASSSGLAKTQYF. The CDR3 DNA reads as TGTGCCAGCAGCTCTGGACTAGCGAAGACCCAGTACTTC. The rearrangement links TRBV7-3 to TRBJ2-5; 9 nucleotides line up with TRBD2. After removal of 4 bases from V and 6 bases from J, the junction contained 3 bases not matched to a gene. This CDR3 comprises 13 residues. The germline CDR1 and CDR2 sequences are SGHTA and FQGTGA.

This chain links TRBV20-1 with TRBJ2-3; the D call may be TRBD1 or TRBD2 (7 bases each). CDR3 length: 13 residues. Germline V gives CDR1 DFQATT, CDR2 SNEGSKA (reference sequence). The CDR3 protein is CSPRGGSTDTQYF. CDR3 bases: TGCAGCCCCAGGGGGGGGAGCACAGATACGCAGTATTTT.

There are a few counts of this clonotype. V usage is TRBV19 and J usage is TRBJ2-3; D is uncertain. Per the germline V gene, CDR1 is LNHDA and CDR2 is SQIVND (reference sequence). CDR3 length: 14 amino acids. V lost 5 bases to trimming and J lost 3 bases, with 12 bases between them. The CDR3, as DNA: TGTGCCAGTAGTCTCCCTTCCGGGACAGATACGCAGTATTTT. Translation: CASSLPSGTDTQYF.

The V call is TRBV27, the J call TRBJ1-6; no definite D call. The CDR3 sequence is 20 residues long. Germline V CDR1 and CDR2: MNHEY, SMNVEV (reference sequence). The V end lost 3 bases, the J end lost 8 bases, and 29 bases lay between the germline ends. The CDR3 sequence: CASSFDYPIRPQGGDSPLHF. CDR3 in DNA: TGTGCCAGCAGTTTTGACTATCCAATCCGGCCCCAAGGCGGTGATTCACCCCTCCACTTT.

This chain connects TRBV7-9 to TRBJ2-5; D possibly uses TRBD1 or TRBD2 (5 bases each). This CDR3 contains 15 residues. Looked up from germline, CDR1 is SEHNR and CDR2 is FQNEAQ (reference sequence). V was trimmed by 5 bases and J by 5 bases, leaving 18 bases between them. The CDR3 coding sequence is TGTGCCAGCAGCGACTTTGGGGCTTGGGGGGAGACCCAGTACTTC. The encoded protein is CASSDFGAWGETQYF.

This clonotype has a count of ten or more. The rearrangement uses TRBV11-1 and TRBJ2-1; no reliable D call. Germline loops: CDR1 SGHAT, CDR2 FQDESV (reference sequence). Deletions cut 7 bases from V and 1 base from J, with 11 bases between. The CDR3 has 14 residues. CDR3 DNA: TGTGCCAGCACCCTCCAGGATTCCTACAATGAGCAGTTCTTC. Translating gives CASTLQDSYNEQFF.

The V gene is TRBV29-1, the J gene TRBJ2-1; perhaps TRBD1 as D (6 bases). The germline V and J ends were trimmed by 5 bases and 13 bases, with 12 bases remaining between them. The CDR3 is made up of 10 amino acids. CDR1 and CDR2 (germline): SQVTM, ANQGSEA. CDR3 DNA sequence: TGCAGCGTTAGCCCGGGACACCAGTTCTTC. Amino acid sequence: CSVSPGHQFF.

V usage is TRBV11-2 and J usage is TRBJ2-3; D may be TRBD1 (5 bases). The CDR3 runs to 17 residues. The germline gives CDR1 SGHAT, CDR2 FQNNGV. V was clipped by 1 base and J by 4 bases, with 18 bases between them. This CDR3 is CASSLVFPGNGADTQYF. CDR3 bases: TGTGCCAGCAGCTTAGTGTTTCCAGGGAATGGGGCAGATACGCAGTATTTT.

This chain connects TRBV11-2 to TRBJ2-1, with D perhaps TRBD2 (7 bases). This CDR3 contains 15 residues. Germline values: CDR1 SGHAT, CDR2 FQNNGV. Trimming removed 3 bases from V and 6 bases from J, with 15 bases in between. This chain's CDR3 is CASSFGRGLVNEQFF. As DNA, the CDR3 is TGTGCCAGCAGCTTCGGGCGGGGGCTCGTCAATGAGCAGTTCTTC.

The chain employs TRBV7-3 and TRBJ2-7, with 14 bases that match TRBD2. The CDR3 sequence is 21 residues long. J was trimmed by 0 bases and V by 1 base; bases with no gene match: 14. The germline CDR1 and CDR2 sequences are SGHTA and FQGTGA. The CDR3 reads CASSLRGSTSGRDWGSYEQYF. The CDR3 bases are TGTGCCAGCAGCTTAAGAGGGTCGACTAGCGGGAGGGACTGGGGCTCCTACGAGCAGTACTTC.

The chain carries TRBV20-1 and TRBJ2-3; no clear D gene. V was shortened by 4 bases and J by 0 bases, with 14 bases between the two germline ends. The CDR3 sequence is 15 residues long. Germline CDR1 is DFQATT and CDR2 is SNEGSKA (reference sequence). The CDR3 sequence: CSATGNPSSTDTQYF. The DNA for the CDR3 is TGCAGTGCTACGGGTAATCCTTCTAGCACAGATACGCAGTATTTT.

In its sample, this clonotype was seen many times. This may be a read error, as it is one base from a much larger clone. The chain joins TRBV7-3 to TRBJ2-5; either TRBD1 or TRBD2 may supply D (5 bases each). With 5 bases removed from V and 5 bases from J, the gap between germline ends came to 15 bases. Germline V gene lookup returns CDR1 SGHTA and CDR2 FQGTGA. The CDR3 totals 14 residues. CDR3 nucleotide sequence: TGTGCCAGCAGCGTACGGGGCGGATCCGAGACCCAGTACTTC. This codes for CASSVRGGSETQYF.

The rearrangement links TRBV27 to TRBJ2-2; tentative D call: TRBD1 (6 bases). Germline assignment: CDR1 MNHEY and CDR2 SMNVEV (reference sequence). Trimming cost V 5 bases and J 6 bases, with 13 bases left between them. The CDR3 runs to 14 residues. The CDR3 DNA reads as TGTGCCAGCAGTCCAACACAGGGATCCGGGGAGCTGTTTTTT. It encodes CASSPTQGSGELFF.

This chain joins TRBV6-5 and TRBJ2-1; TRBD2 aligns across 7 bases. Germline V gene sequence: CDR1 MNHEY, CDR2 SVGAGI. The CDR3 runs 16 residues. Germline trimming cut 6 bases from V and 7 bases from J; bases unmatched to any gene: 15. The CDR3 bases are TGTGCCAGCAGCCTACAGACCCAGCTCGGGGGGAATGAGCAGTTCTTC. Translation gives CASSLQTQLGGNEQFF.

J is TRBJ2-1 and V is TRBV28; D not certain. With 5 bases removed from V and 10 bases from J, the gap between germline ends came to 12 bases. CDR1 is MDHEN, CDR2 SYDVKM, per germline. This CDR3 contains 12 residues. The CDR3 loop reads CASSLNLEEQFF. Here the CDR3 DNA reads TGTGCCAGCAGTCTAAACTTGGAGGAGCAGTTCTTC.

The chain joins TRBV27 to TRBJ2-3, with D uncertain. The CDR3 contains 13 residues. V was cut by 5 bases and J by 1 base, with 7 bases left in between. Per germline, CDR1 MNHEY and CDR2 SMNVEV (reference sequence). In DNA, the CDR3 is TGTGCCAGCAGTGTAAGGGGCACAGATACGCAGTATTTT. Translated, it gives CASSVRGTDTQYF.

This chain uses TRBV29-1 with TRBJ2-7, with 8 bases lining up with TRBD1. This CDR3 is 13 amino acids long. Looked up from germline, CDR1 is SQVTM and CDR2 is ANQGSEA. V dropped 6 bases and J dropped 4; count of bases not matched to a gene: 8. The CDR3 region is CSVKPRQGYEQYF. CDR3 DNA sequence: TGCAGCGTCAAACCTAGACAGGGGTACGAGCAGTACTTC.

The chain carries TRBV28 and TRBJ2-1; possibly TRBD1 or TRBD2 for D (5 bases each). Germline V gene data show CDR1 as MDHEN and CDR2 as SYDVKM. The CDR3 consists of 13 residues. Trimming pared 7 bases from V and 8 bases from J, leaving 15 bases between. For the CDR3, the DNA is TGTGCCAGCAAGCCGGGACCTGTGGATGAGCAGTTCTTC. This sequence encodes CASKPGPVDEQFF.

This clonotype was detected a few times. J is TRBJ2-7 and V is TRBV5-1; the match to TRBD1 covers 7 bases. With 0 bases clipped from V and 3 bases from J, the junction kept 6 bases outside the gene matches. The length of the CDR3 is 15 residues. CDR1 and CDR2 (germline): SGHRS, YFSETQ. The CDR3 DNA sequence: TGCGCCAGCAGCTTGGGAGACAGGGCGCTCTACGAGCAGTACTTC. Translation gives CASSLGDRALYEQYF.

V and J are TRBV2 and TRBJ2-3, with 8 nucleotides matching TRBD1. This CDR3 comprises 15 residues. V gave up 5 bases and J gave up 7 bases; unmatched junction bases: 11. CDR1 is SNHLY, CDR2 FYNNEI, per germline. CDR3 sequence (DNA): TGTGCCAGCAGTCCTCGACAGGGGAAAGGGAATACGCAGTATTTT. It codes for CASSPRQGKGNTQYF.

V and J are TRBV4-3 and TRBJ1-2; TRBD1 matches 7 bases. CDR3 length: 15 amino acids. J was trimmed by 1 base and V by 3 bases; bases with no gene match: 5. Germline V lookup: CDR1 LGHNA, CDR2 YSLEER. In DNA form, the CDR3 reads TGCGCCAGCAGCCAGCAACAGGGGCTTAACTATGGCTACACCTTC. Translating gives CASSQQQGLNYGYTF.

This clonotype was observed many times. The V call is TRBV20-1, the J call TRBJ2-1; D not certain. Germline V gene data show CDR1 as DFQATT and CDR2 as SNEGSKA (reference sequence). The CDR3 is made up of 13 amino acids. The germline V and J ends were trimmed by 0 bases and 5 bases, with 8 bases remaining between them. CDR3 in DNA: TGCAGTGCTAGAGATAGTTCTCACAATGAGCAGTTCTTC. Translating gives CSARDSSHNEQFF.

J is TRBJ2-5 and V is TRBV6-2 or TRBV6-3; D is unclear. The last part of the DNA fits TRBJ2-7 better; the J call may be wrong. CDR3 size: 13 residues. CDR1 is MNHEY and CDR2 is SVGEGT in the germline V gene. For the CDR3, the DNA is TGTGCCAGCAGTTACGGGGTTATCGGCGAGCAGTACTTC. This sequence encodes CASSYGVIGEQYF.

V gene TRBV14 combines with J gene TRBJ2-7; a possible D gene is TRBD2 (6 bases). CDR3 length: 14 residues. V dropped 2 bases and J dropped 2 bases, with 10 bases sitting between them. CDR1 and CDR2 from the germline V gene are SGHDN and FVKESK. CDR3 in DNA: TGTGCCAGCAGCCAAAGCCTAGCGACCTACGAGCAGTACTTC. Translation: CASSQSLATYEQYF.

In this sample, this clonotype turned up a few times. J is TRBJ1-1 and V is TRBV6-5; D ambiguous. The germline CDR1 and CDR2 sequences are MNHEY and SVGAGI. V was cut by 4 bases and J by 1 base, with 13 bases left in between. This CDR3 is built from 15 residues. The CDR3, as DNA: TGTGCCAGCAGTTTGGGCAGGCCGGCGAACACTGAAGCTTTCTTT. Its translation is CASSLGRPANTEAFF.